One and the same sample provided the 27 T cell receptor beta chains below, sequenced in a study of T cell responses to AZD1222 COVID-19 vaccine. TCRdb's copy holds only in-frame clones and misses some; the assay was immunoSEQ multiplex PCR. This table holds some 150,000 clones, roughly nine tenths found once. Sample: peripheral blood, taken after recovery from COVID-19. These receptor sequences come from an adult who had recovered from COVID-19.

This clone occurred a few times. The chain has TRBV19 and TRBJ2-6, with TRBD2 as a possible D gene (5 bases). The CDR3 runs 15 residues. The V gene's germline CDR1 is LNHDA and CDR2 SQIVND (reference sequence). Trimming stripped 7 bases from V and 2 bases from J, with 12 bases between. The CDR3 nucleotides read TGTGCCAGTACCCCTCGGGGTGCTGGGGCCAACGTCCTGACTTTC. This gives the protein CASTPRGAGANVLTF.

The V and J genes are TRBV5-1 and TRBJ1-2; D may be TRBD1 (6 bases). CDR1 and CDR2 (germline): SGHRS, YFSETQ. This CDR3 has 15 residues. The V and J ends lost 3 bases and 4 bases respectively, with 16 bases between them. The CDR3 DNA reads TGCGCCAGCAGCTCCATAGGGGGGGCACCCTATGGCTACACCTTC. Encoded protein: CASSSIGGAPYGYTF.

This chain connects TRBV29-1 to TRBJ2-7; possible D gene TRBD1, 6 bases. The germline V and J ends were trimmed by 4 bases and 4 bases, with 17 bases remaining between them. This CDR3 has 14 amino acids. CDR1 and CDR2 from the germline V gene are SQVTM and ANQGSEA. As DNA, the CDR3 is TGCAGCGTTGCTAGGACAGCCCTAGCATACGAGCAGTACTTC. It is translated as CSVARTALAYEQYF.

This chain links TRBV27 with TRBJ1-4; D remains ambiguous. V lost 3 bases and J lost 8, with 10 bases in between. The CDR3 runs to 13 residues. Germline CDR1 and CDR2: MNHEY and SMNVEV (reference sequence). The CDR3 DNA reads TGTGCCAGCAGTTTTCGTCGAAGGGAAAAACTGTTTTTT. It yields the protein CASSFRRREKLFF.

The chain carries TRBV3-1 (or the pseudogene TRBV3-2) and TRBJ2-1, with 11 positions matching TRBD2. The germline V gene has CDR1 LGHDT and CDR2 YNNKEL (reference sequence). CDR3 length: 21 residues. J was trimmed by 1 base and V by 0 bases; bases with no gene match: 14. The CDR3 region is CASSQELAGALTFISYNEQFF. DNA for the CDR3: TGTGCCAGCAGCCAAGAACTAGCGGGAGCATTGACATTTATATCCTACAATGAGCAGTTCTTC.

V is TRBV28 and J is TRBJ2-2; D gene unclear. The CDR3 consists of 14 residues. Germline assignment: CDR1 MDHEN and CDR2 SYDVKM. V lost 8 bases and J lost 1, with 11 bases in between. For the CDR3, the DNA is TGTGCCAGCCAGGAACCGTTGAACACCGGGGAGCTGTTTTTT. Residues: CASQEPLNTGELFF.

The genes are TRBV11-2 and TRBJ1-1; possibly TRBD1 for D (5 bases). This CDR3 region has 12 residues. The V gene lost 5 bases and the J gene lost 6 bases, with 10 bases spanning the gap. The germline V gene has CDR1 SGHAT and CDR2 FQNNGV. The CDR3 region has the DNA TGTGCCAGCAGCCGAAGGGACTCTGAAGCTTTCTTT. Its protein product is CASSRRDSEAFF.

CDR3 coding DNA: TGTGCCAGCAGTTACGGGGGATTGTACCTCTACAATGAGCAGTTCTTC. Protein product: CASSYGGLYLYNEQFF. V gene TRBV6-6 combines with J gene TRBJ2-1; D assignment may be TRBD1 or TRBD2 (5 bases each). Germline V gives CDR1 MNHNY, CDR2 SVGAGI (reference sequence). CDR3 length equals 16 residues. V was cut by 2 bases and J by 3 bases, with 14 bases left in between.

Remarks on this clone: At one end, the junction sequence differs from germline, possibly due to a read error. This chain joins TRBV7-9 and TRBJ2-1, with D perhaps TRBD1 or TRBD2 (6 bases each). The CDR3 totals 15 residues. The germline gives CDR1 SEHNR, CDR2 FQNEAQ (reference sequence). The CDR3, as DNA: TGTGCCAGCAGCTTATTAGGGGGGTCCTCCAATGAGCAGTTCTTC. This encodes CASSLLGGSSNEQFF.

The chain is built from TRBV11-1 and TRBJ1-3, with unresolved D. Germline V gene sequence: CDR1 SGHAT, CDR2 FQDESV (reference sequence). The ends were cut back, 5 bases at V and 0 bases at J, with 11 bases in the middle. The CDR3 extends over 15 amino acids. The CDR3 is CASSLERLSGNTIYF. CDR3 DNA sequence: TGTGCCAGCAGCCTAGAGAGGCTCTCTGGAAACACCATATATTTT. The full variable domain, with the rest looked up from reference TRBV11-1 and TRBJ1-3, is EAEVAQSPRYKITEKSQAVAFWCDPISGHATLYWYRQILGQGPELLVQFQDESVVDDSQLPKDRFSAERLKGVDSTLKIQPAELGDSAMYLCASSLERLSGNTIYFGEGSWLTVV.

The rearrangement uses TRBV12-3 or TRBV12-4 and TRBJ1-1, with unresolved D. The V and J ends lost 4 bases and 4 bases respectively, with 7 bases between them. The CDR3 has 12 amino acids. The CDR3, as DNA: TGTGCCAGCAGTTCCCGGGTCACTGAAGCTTTCTTT. Residues: CASSSRVTEAFF.

V gene TRBV12-3 or TRBV12-4 combines with J gene TRBJ2-1; the D is unclear. Trimming shortened V by 3 bases and J by 12 bases, and 9 bases separated the two germline ends. CDR3 length equals 11 residues. CDR3 sequence (DNA): TGTGCCAGCAGTTTCCTGGCAGGGCAGTTCTTC. The encoded protein is CASSFLAGQFF.

The chain joins TRBV6-1 to TRBJ2-2, with a tentative D call TRBD2 (5 bases). From germline, CDR1 is MNHNS and CDR2 SASEGT. The CDR3 covers 13 residues. V lost 11 bases and J 0 bases, leaving 10 bases between the germline ends. The CDR3 bases are TGTGCCGGGGAGATTCCGAACACCGGGGAGCTGTTTTTT. This encodes CAGEIPNTGELFF.

V gene TRBV19 combines with J gene TRBJ1-2; D is unclear. V gave up 3 bases and J gave up 7 bases, with 15 bases separating them. The CDR3 is made up of 14 amino acids. Per the germline V gene, CDR1 is LNHDA and CDR2 is SQIVND (reference sequence). CDR3 coding DNA: TGTGCCAGTAGTATTCGGCGCCGTTCGGGTGGCTACACCTTC. It translates to CASSIRRRSGGYTF.

The chain couples TRBV15 to TRBJ2-3; D call uncertain. Trimming took 6 bases from V and 3 from J, leaving 7 bases between them. The length of the CDR3 is 12 residues. Germline lookup yields CDR1 LNHNV and CDR2 YYDKDF (reference sequence). The CDR3 DNA follows: TGTGCCACCAGAGGCGTTACAGATACGCAGTATTTT. Translation: CATRGVTDTQYF. Supplemented by reference TRBV15 and TRBJ2-3, the full variable domain reads DAMVIQNPRYQVTQFGKPVTLSCSQTLNHNVMYWYQQKSSQAPKLLFHYYDKDFNNEADTPDNFQSRRPNTSFCFLDIRSPGLGDTAMYLCATRGVTDTQYFGPGTRLTVL.

This chain uses TRBV16 with TRBJ1-5; 8 bases are shared with TRBD1. V shed 0 bases and J 5 bases; nucleotides not matched to a gene: 12. The CDR3 has 18 residues. Germline CDR1 reads KGHSY; CDR2 reads FQNENV. Written as DNA, the CDR3 is TGTGCCAGCAGCCAATCAGGGGGCAGACAGGGGATAGATCAGCCCCAGCATTTT. Its translation is CASSQSGGRQGIDQPQHF.

CDR3 DNA: TGTGCCAGCAGCTCTACAGGGATGGACGAGCAGTACTTC. Encoded protein: CASSSTGMDEQYF. This chain uses TRBV5-4 with TRBJ2-7; D might be TRBD1 (6 bases). Germline values: CDR1 SGHNT, CDR2 YYREEE (reference sequence). The CDR3 spans 13 residues. V lost 3 bases, J lost 5 bases, and 12 bases lay in between. The complete variable domain, with remaining parts taken from reference TRBV5-4 and TRBJ2-7, reads ETGVTQSPTHLIKTRGQQVTLRCSSQSGHNTVSWYQQALGQGPQFIFQYYREEENGRGNFPPRFSGLQFPNYSSELNVNALELDDSALYLCASSSTGMDEQYFGPGTRLTVT.

This sequence joins TRBV10-1 and TRBJ1-1; D might be TRBD1 (5 bases). V gave up 4 bases and J gave up 4 bases, with 19 bases separating them. The germline V gene has CDR1 WNHNN and CDR2 SYGVQD (reference sequence). CDR3 length: 16 amino acids. The CDR3 protein is CASSVPSSSGGTEAFF. The CDR3, as DNA: TGCGCCAGCAGTGTACCGTCCAGTTCCGGGGGCACTGAAGCTTTCTTT.

The genes are TRBV11-2 and TRBJ2-1; perhaps TRBD2 as D (6 bases). This CDR3 has 18 amino acids. The germline V gene has CDR1 SGHAT and CDR2 FQNNGV. Trimming removed 2 bases at V and 0 bases at J, with 17 bases between. The CDR3 nucleotides are TGTGCCAGCAGCTTAACCTCCCTAGCGTCGAGCTCCTACAATGAGCAGTTCTTC. This encodes CASSLTSLASSSYNEQFF.

J is TRBJ2-4 and V is TRBV5-8, with 7 bases aligning to TRBD1. The CDR3 extends over 14 amino acids. Per germline, CDR1 SGHTS and CDR2 YDEGEE. The trim removed 2 bases at V and 3 bases at J, leaving 2 bases unmatched. The CDR3 DNA reads as TGTGCCAGCAGCTTAGACAGGGTCAAAAACATTCAGTACTTC. Translated: CASSLDRVKNIQYF.

The chain combines TRBV13 with TRBJ2-5; D unresolved. The CDR3 has 15 amino acids. Trimming shortened V by 5 bases and J by 0 bases, and 13 bases separated the two germline ends. Looked up from germline, CDR1 is PRHDT and CDR2 is FYEKMQ (reference sequence). The DNA for the CDR3 is TGTGCCAGCAGCCCCTCGGGTCTGTACCAAGAGACCCAGTACTTC. Its protein is CASSPSGLYQETQYF.

The chain has TRBV19 and TRBJ1-5; D might be TRBD1 (5 bases). Germline values: CDR1 LNHDA, CDR2 SQIVND (reference sequence). Deletions cut 8 bases from V and 0 bases from J, with 8 bases between. The length of the CDR3 is 13 residues. CDR3 DNA: TGTGCCAGTTCGGACATTAGCAATCAGCCCCAGCATTTT. Translating gives CASSDISNQPQHF.

The chain couples TRBV9 to TRBJ2-6; 8 nucleotides align to TRBD1. In germline, CDR1 is SGDLS, CDR2 YYNGEE. The CDR3 sequence is 19 residues long. V shed 3 bases, J shed 1 base, and the junction held 12 bases outside the gene matches. As DNA, the CDR3 is TGTGCCAGCAGCGCTTCAACACAGGGGGATACATCTGGGGCCAACGTCCTGACTTTC. Translated: CASSASTQGDTSGANVLTF.

This clone occurred once. The chain joins TRBV19 to TRBJ2-1; D unresolved. This CDR3 has 15 residues. Germline V CDR1 and CDR2: LNHDA, SQIVND (reference sequence). V was pared by 3 bases and J by 5 bases, with 14 bases between. CDR3 sequence: CASSISLVTNNEQFF. The DNA of the CDR3 is TGTGCCAGTAGTATCTCGCTTGTGACGAACAATGAGCAGTTCTTC. The full variable domain, rest sourced from reference TRBV19 and TRBJ2-1, is DGGITQSPKYLFRKEGQNVTLSCEQNLNHDAMYWYRQDPGQGLRLIYYSQIVNDFQKGDIAEGYSVSREKKESFPLTVTSAQKNPTAFYLCASSISLVTNNEQFFGPGTRLTVL.

The chain carries TRBV4-2 and TRBJ2-7; 12 nucleotides agree with TRBD2. J was trimmed by 3 bases and V by 4 bases; bases with no gene match: 4. Germline-derived CDR1 and CDR2 are LGHNA and YNFKEQ. The CDR3 has 15 residues. The CDR3 reads CASSPTSGSFYEQYF. The CDR3 nucleotides read TGTGCCAGCAGCCCGACTAGCGGGAGTTTCTACGAGCAGTACTTC.

In this sample, this clone turned up a few times. The V call is TRBV2, the J call TRBJ2-7; the D gene is possibly TRBD2 (5 bases). With 4 bases removed from V and 0 bases from J, the gap between germline ends came to 10 bases. The length of the CDR3 is 14 residues. Germline loops: CDR1 SNHLY, CDR2 FYNNEI. The CDR3 sequence is CASSGTFLSYEQYF. The DNA of the CDR3 is TGTGCCAGCAGTGGGACTTTCCTCTCCTACGAGCAGTACTTC.

The rearrangement uses TRBV18 and TRBJ2-7; D is ambiguous. Germline values: CDR1 KGHSH, CDR2 LQKENI. This CDR3 spans 17 amino acids. Trimming shortened V by 3 bases and J by 2 bases, and 20 bases separated the two germline ends. The CDR3 DNA follows: TGTGCCAGCTCACCTCACCGACTCGGGCCTAGTCCCTACGAGCAGTACTTC. It yields the protein CASSPHRLGPSPYEQYF.